The clone carrying this T cell receptor (beta chain) was seen a single time. Its cognate antigen is unknown. This specimen comes from a study of PD-1 blockade in classical Hodgkin lymphoma. Study conclusions and caveats: Initiation of nivolumab under 1 year after ASCT led to exclusion of patients.

Sequencing used immunoSEQ multiplex PCR; TCRdb keeps in-frame clones, though not all of them. The table has just over 25,000 clones, around 84% seen once. Germline-derived CDR1 and CDR2 are SNHLY and FYNNEI. V lost 3 bases and J lost 3, with 14 bases in between. This CDR3 is built from 16 residues. Brentuximab vedotin exposure varied among the patients, all of whom had relapsed after autologous stem cell transplantation. The chain uses TRBV2 and TRBJ1-4; the D gene is possibly TRBD1 (5 bases). The sequencing here drew on peripheral blood mononuclear cells (PBMCs), taken at baseline. This clonotype originated in a human donor with classical Hodgkin lymphoma. Here the CDR3 reads CASSDSYDRPNEKLFF. The CDR3 nucleotides are TGTGCCAGCAGTGATTCCTATGACAGACCTAATGAAAAACTGTTTTTT.